One sample yielded the 5 T cell receptor beta chains listed below, sequenced in a study of blood T cells in healthy people across ages. Next came a second PCR, run for about 6 to 11 cycles, which used a sample-barcoded 5' primer along with a J-beta primer mix. TCRdb independently ran MiXCR on the 5' RACE reads; one entry per CDR3 protein. The table has about 670,000 distinct CDR3 sequences, about 50% seen once. The sequencing input was blood. Receptor source: a woman aged 80 or older in good health.

This clonotype was recorded many times. The chain is built from TRBV18 and TRBJ2-1, with D hard to call. CDR3 length equals 16 residues. V was cut by 3 bases and J by 0 bases, with 12 bases left in between. The germline CDR1 and CDR2 sequences are KGHSH and LQKENI. CDR3 residues: CASSPTRQRSYNEQFF. DNA of the CDR3: TGTGCCAGCTCACCCACCAGACAACGCTCCTACAATGAGCAGTTCTTC.

The table lists this clonotype with many counts. The chain uses TRBV5-1 and TRBJ2-1; TRBD2 matches 10 bases. The CDR3 spans 17 residues. Germline CDR1 is SGHRS and CDR2 is YFSETQ. V dropped 0 bases and J dropped 6; count of bases not matched to a gene: 9. The CDR3 sequence is CASSLVGVAGGPNEQFF. DNA for the CDR3: TGCGCCAGCAGCTTGGTTGGGGTAGCGGGAGGCCCCAATGAGCAGTTCTTC. The whole variable domain, filled in from reference TRBV5-1 and TRBJ2-1, reads KAGVTQTPRYLIKTRGQQVTLSCSPISGHRSVSWYQQTPGQGLQFLFEYFSETQRNKGNFPGRFSGRQFSNSRSEMNVSTLELGDSALYLCASSLVGVAGGPNEQFFGPGTRLTVL.

There are a few counts of this clonotype. The V and J genes are TRBV12-3 or TRBV12-4 and TRBJ2-3; possible D gene TRBD2, 6 bases. The CDR3 length is 17 residues. V was cut by 2 bases and J by 1 base, with 16 bases left in between. The CDR3 here is CASSLISRGSGTDTQYF. The CDR3 DNA reads TGTGCCAGCAGTTTAATTTCTCGGGGGTCGGGCACAGATACGCAGTATTTT.

V and J are TRBV5-1 and TRBJ1-2; 8 bases match TRBD1. Germline-derived CDR1 and CDR2 are SGHRS and YFSETQ. The ends lost 3 bases at V and 8 bases at J; junction bases unmatched: 9. The CDR3 length is 14 residues. CDR3 in DNA: TGCGCCAGCAGCTCCTCGGACAGGGCTAGGGGCTACACCTTC. It specifies CASSSSDRARGYTF.

The sample holds many counts of this clonotype. V usage is TRBV12-3 or TRBV12-4 and J usage is TRBJ2-7; tentative D call: TRBD1 (6 bases). The CDR3 is 14 residues long. V was clipped by 6 bases and J by 2 bases, with 14 bases between them. CDR3 region: CASSRGRGPYEQYF. CDR3 bases: TGTGCCAGCAGCAGGGGACGGGGACCCTACGAGCAGTACTTC.